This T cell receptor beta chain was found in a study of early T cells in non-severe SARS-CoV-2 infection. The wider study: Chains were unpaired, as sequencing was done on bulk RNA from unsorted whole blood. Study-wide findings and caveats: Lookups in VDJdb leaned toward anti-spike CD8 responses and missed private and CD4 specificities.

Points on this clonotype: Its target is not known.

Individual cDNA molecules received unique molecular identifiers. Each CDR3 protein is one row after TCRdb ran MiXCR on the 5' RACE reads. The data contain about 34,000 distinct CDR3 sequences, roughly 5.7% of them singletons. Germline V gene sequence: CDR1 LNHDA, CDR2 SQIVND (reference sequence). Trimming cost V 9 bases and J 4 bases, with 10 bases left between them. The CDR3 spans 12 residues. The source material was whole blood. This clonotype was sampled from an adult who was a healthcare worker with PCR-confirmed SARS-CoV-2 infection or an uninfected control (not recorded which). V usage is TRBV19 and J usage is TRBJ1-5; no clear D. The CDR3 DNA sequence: TGTGCCAGCCGGGATGATAATCAGCCCCAGCATTTT. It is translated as CASRDDNQPQHF.